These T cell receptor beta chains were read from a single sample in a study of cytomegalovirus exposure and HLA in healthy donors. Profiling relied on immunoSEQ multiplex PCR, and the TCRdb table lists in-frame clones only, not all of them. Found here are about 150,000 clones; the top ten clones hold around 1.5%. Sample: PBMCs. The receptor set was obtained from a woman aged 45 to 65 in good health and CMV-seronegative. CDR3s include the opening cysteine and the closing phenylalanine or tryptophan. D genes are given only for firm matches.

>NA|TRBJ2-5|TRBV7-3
TGTGCCAGCAGCCCTACCTCGTACCAAGAGACCCAGTACTTC
CASSPTSYQETQYF
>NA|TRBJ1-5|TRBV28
TGTGCCAGCAGTTTTCCCCCTCCGGCGGAGGGCTTCAATCAGCCCCAGCATTTT
CASSFPPPAEGFNQPQHF
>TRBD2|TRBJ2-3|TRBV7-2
TGTGCCAGCAGCTTACAGCTAGCGGGTGGAGATACGCAGTATTTT
CASSLQLAGGDTQYF
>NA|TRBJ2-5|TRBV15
TGTGCCACCAGCAGAGATAAGGGGGGGCCGGAGACCCAGTACTTC
CATSRDKGGPETQYF
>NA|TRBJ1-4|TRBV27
TGTGCCAGCAGTTATTCCGGGAGCCCGGATGAAAAACTGTTTTTT
CASSYSGSPDEKLFF
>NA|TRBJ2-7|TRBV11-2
TGTGCCAGCAGCTTAATACGAGGGAAATACGAGCAGTACTTC
CASSLIRGKYEQYF
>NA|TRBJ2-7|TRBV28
TGTGCCAGCAGTCCCCGGAGCGAGCAGTACTTC
CASSPRSEQYF
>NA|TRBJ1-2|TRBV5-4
TGTGCCAGCAGCTTAAGGGGCCAGTTCTATGGCTACACCTTC
CASSLRGQFYGYTF
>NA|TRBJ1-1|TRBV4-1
TGCGCCAGCAGCCAAGATAAGGAGGCAGCTCTAAACACTGAAGCTTTCTTT
CASSQDKEAALNTEAFF
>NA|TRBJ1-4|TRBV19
TGTGCCAGTAGTATAGCAGGGCAAACTAATGAAAAACTGTTTTTT
CASSIAGQTNEKLFF
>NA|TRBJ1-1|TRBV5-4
TGTGCCAGCAGCCCACAGCCGAACACTGAAGCTTTCTTT
CASSPQPNTEAFF
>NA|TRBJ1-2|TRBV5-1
TGCGCCAGCAGCTTGGTAGGCGGTGGCTACACCTTC
CASSLVGGGYTF
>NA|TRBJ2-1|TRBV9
TGTGCCAGCAGCGCCTACGGGACCTACAATGAGCAGTTCTTC
CASSAYGTYNEQFF
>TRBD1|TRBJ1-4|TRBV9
TGTGCCAGCAGCCCCCGAGGGACAGTAGAGGAAAAACTGTTTTTT
CASSPRGTVEEKLFF
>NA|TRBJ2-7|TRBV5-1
TGCGCCAGCAGCTCCGAGACAGGAGGTCACGAGCAGTACTTC
CASSSETGGHEQYF
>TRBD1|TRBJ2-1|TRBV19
TGTGCCAGTAGTATGCCCCCCCGACAGGGGTACAATGAGCAGTTCTTC
CASSMPPRQGYNEQFF
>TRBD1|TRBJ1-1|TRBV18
TGTGCCAGCTCACCCGACAGGGTCGGGACTGAAGCTTTCTTT
CASSPDRVGTEAFF
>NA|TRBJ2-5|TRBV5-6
TGTGCCAGCAGCCGAAGGACTATAGAGACCCAGTACTTC
CASSRRTIETQYF
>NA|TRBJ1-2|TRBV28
TGTGCCAGCAGTTTTAGGGGGAATGGCTACACCTTC
CASSFRGNGYTF
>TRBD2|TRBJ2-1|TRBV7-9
TGTGCCAGCAGCTACTCTCTAGCGGACAATGAGCAGTTCTTC
CASSYSLADNEQFF
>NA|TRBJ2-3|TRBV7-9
TGTGCCAGCAGCTTACGACAGATCACCACAGATACGCAGTATTTT
CASSLRQITTDTQYF
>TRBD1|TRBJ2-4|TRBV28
TGTGCCAGCAGTCCGGGGGACAGGTCCAAAAACATTCAGTACTTC
CASSPGDRSKNIQYF
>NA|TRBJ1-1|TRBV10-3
TGTGCCATCATGGACCCCCGGCGGGGCTTGAACACTGAAGCTTTCTTT
CAIMDPRRGLNTEAFF
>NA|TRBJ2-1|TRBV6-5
TGTGCCAGCAGTTACTTAAATGAGCAGTTCTTC
CASSYLNEQFF
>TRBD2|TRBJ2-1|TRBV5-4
TGTGCCAGCAGTGGGACTAGCGGTTACAATGAGCAGTTCTTC
CASSGTSGYNEQFF
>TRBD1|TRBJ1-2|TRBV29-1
TGCAGCGCTACAGGGGTTAGCGGCTATGGCTACACCTTC
CSATGVSGYGYTF
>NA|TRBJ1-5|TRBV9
TGTGCCAGCAGCGTAGACGCAGACAATCAGCCCCAGCATTTT
CASSVDADNQPQHF
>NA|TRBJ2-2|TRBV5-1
TGCGCCAGCAGTGGCCATGGAGGTCCGAACACCGGGGAGCTGTTTTTT
CASSGHGGPNTGELFF
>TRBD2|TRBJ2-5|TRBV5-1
TGCGCCAGCAGCTGGACTAGCGGGCTGATGGAGACCCAGTACTTC
CASSWTSGLMETQYF
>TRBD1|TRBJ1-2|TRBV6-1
TGTGCCACCACCGAGGGGACAGGGTCCTTTTATGGCTACACCTTC
CATTEGTGSFYGYTF
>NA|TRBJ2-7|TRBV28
TGTGCCAGCAGTTTAAGGGGTGAGCAGTACTTC
CASSLRGEQYF
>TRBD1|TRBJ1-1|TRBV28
TGTGCCAGCAGTGGACAAGACAGGGGTCACCCTGAAGCTTTCTTT
CASSGQDRGHPEAFF
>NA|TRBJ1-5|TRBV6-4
TGTGCCAGCAGTGACCTGGCGGGCCGGCCCCAGCATTTT
CASSDLAGRPQHF
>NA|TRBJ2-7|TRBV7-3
TGTGCCAGCAGCCTCCAAGGCGGCTACGAGCAGTACTTC
CASSLQGGYEQYF
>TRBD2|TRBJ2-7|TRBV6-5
TGTGCCAGCAGTTACGTAGCGGGAGGGGTATCATACGAGCAGTACTTC
CASSYVAGGVSYEQYF
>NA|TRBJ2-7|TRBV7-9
TGTGCCAGCAGCTTAGTAGAGCTGGCCTACGAGCAGTACTTC
CASSLVELAYEQYF
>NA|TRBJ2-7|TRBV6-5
TGTGCCAGCAGCGGGACAAATGGGCCTTCTCTAGAGCAGTACTTC
CASSGTNGPSLEQYF
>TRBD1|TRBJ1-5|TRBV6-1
TGTGCCAGCAGTGAGGGACAGGAAGGCCAGCCCCAGCATTTT
CASSEGQEGQPQHF
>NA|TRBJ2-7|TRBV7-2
TGTGCCAGCAGCTTAGCATCAGGGCAGGCCGCCTACGAGCAGTACTTC
CASSLASGQAAYEQYF
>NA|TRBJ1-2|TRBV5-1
TGCGCCAGCAGCCCGGAGGGAACCGGGGGCTACACCTTC
CASSPEGTGGYTF
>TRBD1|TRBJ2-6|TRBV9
TGTGCCAGCAGCATTCAGGGGGCTGGGGCCAACGTCCTGACTTTC
CASSIQGAGANVLTF
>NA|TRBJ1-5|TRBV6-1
TGTGCCAGCGGTGAACTACGTGCAGGGCGACAGCCCCAGCATTTT
CASGELRAGRQPQHF
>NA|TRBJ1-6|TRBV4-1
TGCGCCAGCAGCGAAGATATCAGTTCACCCCTCCACTTT
CASSEDISSPLHF
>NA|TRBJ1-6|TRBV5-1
TGCGCCAGCAGCTCACCACAGGACCCGAATTCACCCCTCCACTTT
CASSSPQDPNSPLHF
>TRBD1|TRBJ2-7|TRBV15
TGTGCCACCAGCAGGAGCACAGGACAGGGGTTCAACGAGCAGTACTTC
CATSRSTGQGFNEQYF
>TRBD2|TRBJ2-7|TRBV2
TGTGCCAGCAGTGGGATTAGCGGGAGGGACGAGCAGTACTTC
CASSGISGRDEQYF